This is a list of T cell receptor beta chains from one sample in a study of post-analysis software for immune sequencing data. TCRdb redid the calling of the PCR reads with MiXCR, one entry per CDR3 protein. The sample contains 550,000 to 700,000 distinct CDR3 sequences, about 40% of which appear only once. The sequenced sample was blood. The receptors originated from a girl between 5 and 17 years old with multiple sclerosis. The CDR3 runs from the conserved cysteine through the conserved F or W. The D gene is left open where the match is weak. The size field is filled for only some rows; it gives once, few, many or a size class.

v_call	j_call	clone_size	d_call	cdr3_aa	cdr3_nt
TRBV3-1	TRBJ1-5	NA	NA	CASSQDAVSNQPQHF	TGTGCCAGCAGCCAAGATGCGGTGAGTAATCAGCCCCAGCATTTT
TRBV18	TRBJ1-6	NA	NA	CASSPGGNSPLHF	TGTGCCAGCTCACCAGGGGGCAATTCACCCCTCCACTTT
TRBV6-4	TRBJ1-6	NA	NA	CASSRDSYNSPLHF	TGTGCCAGCAGTCGCGACAGTTATAATTCACCCCTCCACTTT
TRBV11-2	TRBJ2-7	few	NA	CASRETGYEQYF	TGTGCCAGCAGAGAAACAGGATACGAGCAGTACTTC
TRBV4-1	TRBJ1-1	NA	NA	CASSQALLKGRGEAFF	TGCGCCAGCAGCCAAGCCCTGCTTAAGGGGAGGGGAGAAGCTTTCTTT
TRBV10-3	TRBJ2-1	NA	TRBD2	CAISESRTSGRYYNEQFF	TGTGCCATCAGTGAGTCGAGGACTAGCGGGAGGTACTACAATGAGCAGTTCTTC
TRBV6-1	TRBJ1-5	NA	TRBD1	CASRGGQYSNQPQHF	TGTGCCAGCAGGGGGGGACAGTATAGCAATCAGCCCCAGCATTTT
TRBV7-6	TRBJ2-3	NA	NA	CASSLSPGHTDTQYF	TGTGCCAGCAGCTTATCTCCCGGCCACACAGATACGCAGTATTTT
TRBV20-1	TRBJ2-1	few	TRBD1	CRADRGRGVEQFF	TGCAGGGCTGACAGGGGGCGCGGTGTTGAGCAGTTCTTC
TRBV11-2	TRBJ2-1	NA	TRBD2	CASSLTSGGSNEQFF	TGTGCCAGCAGCTTGACTAGCGGGGGGTCCAATGAGCAGTTCTTC
TRBV6-5	TRBJ2-7	few	NA	CASSLDSASYEQYF	TGTGCCAGCAGTTTGGACAGCGCATCCTACGAGCAGTACTTC
TRBV12-3/TRBV12-4	TRBJ2-5	NA	NA	CASSFAGFGQETQYF	TGTGCCAGCAGTTTTGCAGGGTTTGGTCAAGAGACCCAGTACTTC
TRBV7-9	TRBJ2-5	many	NA	CASSLGTGETQYF	TGTGCCAGCAGCCTTGGAACTGGAGAGACCCAGTACTTC
TRBV20-1	TRBJ2-3	NA	TRBD2	CSARASGTDTQYF	TGCAGTGCTAGGGCTAGCGGTACAGATACGCAGTATTTT
TRBV2	TRBJ1-1	NA	NA	CASGLGAETEAFF	TGTGCCAGCGGGCTTGGGGCTGAAACTGAAGCTTTCTTT
TRBV5-1	TRBJ2-1	NA	TRBD1	CASSFPGQGGSSYNEQFF	TGCGCCAGCAGCTTCCCGGGACAGGGGGGTAGCTCCTACAATGAGCAGTTCTTC
TRBV10-3	TRBJ1-2	NA	TRBD1	CAISPDRGMYGYTF	TGTGCCATCAGTCCGGACAGGGGAATGTATGGCTACACCTTC